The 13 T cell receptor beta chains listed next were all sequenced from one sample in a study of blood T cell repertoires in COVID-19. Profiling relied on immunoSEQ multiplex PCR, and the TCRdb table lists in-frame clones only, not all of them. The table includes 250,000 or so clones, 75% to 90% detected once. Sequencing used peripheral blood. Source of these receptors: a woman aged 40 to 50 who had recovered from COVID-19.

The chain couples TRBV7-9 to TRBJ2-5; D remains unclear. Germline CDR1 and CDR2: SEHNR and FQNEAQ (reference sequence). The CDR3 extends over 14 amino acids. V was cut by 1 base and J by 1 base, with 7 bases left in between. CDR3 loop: CASSLVGAQETQYF. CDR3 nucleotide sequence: TGTGCCAGCAGCTTAGTAGGAGCCCAAGAGACCCAGTACTTC.

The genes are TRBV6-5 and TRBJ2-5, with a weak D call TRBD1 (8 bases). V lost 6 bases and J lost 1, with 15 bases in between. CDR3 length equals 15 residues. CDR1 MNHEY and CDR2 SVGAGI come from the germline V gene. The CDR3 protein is CASRQQGGGQETQYF. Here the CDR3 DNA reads TGTGCCAGCAGACAACAGGGGGGGGGCCAAGAGACCCAGTACTTC.

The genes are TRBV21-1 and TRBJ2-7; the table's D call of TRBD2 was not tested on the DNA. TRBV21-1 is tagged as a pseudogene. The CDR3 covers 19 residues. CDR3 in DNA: TGTGCCAGCAGCCCGACCTTTCCCGGGACTAGCGGGAGAATGGACGAGCAGTACGTC. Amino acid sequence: CASSPTFPGTSGRMDEQYV.

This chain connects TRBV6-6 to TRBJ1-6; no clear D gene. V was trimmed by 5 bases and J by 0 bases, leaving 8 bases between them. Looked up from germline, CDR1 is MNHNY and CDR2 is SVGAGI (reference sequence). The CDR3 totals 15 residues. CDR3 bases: TGTGCCAGCAGTGACACTTTCTCCTATAATTCACCCCTCCACTTT. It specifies CASSDTFSYNSPLHF.

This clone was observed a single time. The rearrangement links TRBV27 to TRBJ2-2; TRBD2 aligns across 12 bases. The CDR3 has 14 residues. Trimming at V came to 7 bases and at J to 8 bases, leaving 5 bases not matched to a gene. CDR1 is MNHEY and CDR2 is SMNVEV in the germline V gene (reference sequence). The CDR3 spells CASNLAGGVGELFF. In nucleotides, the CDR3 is TGTGCCAGCAACCTAGCGGGAGGGGTGGGGGAGCTGTTTTTT.

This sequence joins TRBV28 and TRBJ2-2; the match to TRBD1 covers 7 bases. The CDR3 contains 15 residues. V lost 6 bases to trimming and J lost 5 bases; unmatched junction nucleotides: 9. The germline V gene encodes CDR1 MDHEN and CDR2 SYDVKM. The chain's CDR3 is CASSHDRVGTGELFF. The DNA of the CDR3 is TGTGCCAGCAGCCACGACAGGGTGGGAACCGGGGAGCTGTTTTTT.

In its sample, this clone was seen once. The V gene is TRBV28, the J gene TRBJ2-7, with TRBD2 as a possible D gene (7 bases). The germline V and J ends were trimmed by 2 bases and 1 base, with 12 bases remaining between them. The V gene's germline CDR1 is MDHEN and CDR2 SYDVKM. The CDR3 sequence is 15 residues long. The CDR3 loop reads CASSLGGAGSYEQYF. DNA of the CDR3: TGTGCCAGCAGTTTAGGGGGGGCGGGGTCCTACGAGCAGTACTTC.

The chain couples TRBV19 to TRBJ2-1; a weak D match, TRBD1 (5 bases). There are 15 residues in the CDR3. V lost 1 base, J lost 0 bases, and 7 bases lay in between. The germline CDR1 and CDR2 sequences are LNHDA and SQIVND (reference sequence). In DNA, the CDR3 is TGTGCCAGTAGTATAGCCGACAGCTCCTACAATGAGCAGTTCTTC. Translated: CASSIADSSYNEQFF.

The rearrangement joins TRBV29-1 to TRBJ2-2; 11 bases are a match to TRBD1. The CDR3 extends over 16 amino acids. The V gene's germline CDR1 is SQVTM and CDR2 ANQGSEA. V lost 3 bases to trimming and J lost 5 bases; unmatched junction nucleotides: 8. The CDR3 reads CSVDLGTGGETGELFF. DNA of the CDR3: TGCAGCGTTGATTTAGGGACAGGGGGTGAGACCGGGGAGCTGTTTTTT.

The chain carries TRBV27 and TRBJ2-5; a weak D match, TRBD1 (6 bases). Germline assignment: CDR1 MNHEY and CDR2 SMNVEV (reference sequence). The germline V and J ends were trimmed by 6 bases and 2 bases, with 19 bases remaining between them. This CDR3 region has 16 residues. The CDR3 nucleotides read TGTGCCAGCAGCCCCAGGACGTACAGGGAGCAAGAGACCCAGTACTTC. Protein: CASSPRTYREQETQYF.

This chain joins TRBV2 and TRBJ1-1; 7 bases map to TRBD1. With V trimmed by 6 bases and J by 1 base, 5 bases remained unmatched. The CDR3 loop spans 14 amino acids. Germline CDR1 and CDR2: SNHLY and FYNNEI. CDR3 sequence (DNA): TGTGCCAGCAGACAGGGGATGTCGAACACTGAAGCTTTCTTT. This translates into CASRQGMSNTEAFF. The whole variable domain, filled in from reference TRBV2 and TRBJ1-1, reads EPEVTQTPSHQVTQMGQEVILRCVPISNHLYFYWYRQILGQKVEFLVSFYNNEISEKSEIFDDQFSVERPDGSNFTLKIRSTKLEDSAMYFCASRQGMSNTEAFFGQGTRLTVV.

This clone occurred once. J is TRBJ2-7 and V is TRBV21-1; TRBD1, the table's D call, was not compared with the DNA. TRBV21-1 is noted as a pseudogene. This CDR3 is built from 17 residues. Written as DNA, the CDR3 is TGTGCCAGAAAAGATCGTGCGCCAGGGATTCAGAACTACGAGCAGTACGTC. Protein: CARKDRAPGIQNYEQYV.

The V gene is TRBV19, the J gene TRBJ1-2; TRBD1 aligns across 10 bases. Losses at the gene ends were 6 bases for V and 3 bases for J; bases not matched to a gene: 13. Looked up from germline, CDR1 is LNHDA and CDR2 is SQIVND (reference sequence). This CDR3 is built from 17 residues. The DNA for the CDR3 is TGTGCCAGTAGGACAATATCGGGACAGGGGCCTTACTATGGCTACACCTTC. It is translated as CASRTISGQGPYYGYTF.